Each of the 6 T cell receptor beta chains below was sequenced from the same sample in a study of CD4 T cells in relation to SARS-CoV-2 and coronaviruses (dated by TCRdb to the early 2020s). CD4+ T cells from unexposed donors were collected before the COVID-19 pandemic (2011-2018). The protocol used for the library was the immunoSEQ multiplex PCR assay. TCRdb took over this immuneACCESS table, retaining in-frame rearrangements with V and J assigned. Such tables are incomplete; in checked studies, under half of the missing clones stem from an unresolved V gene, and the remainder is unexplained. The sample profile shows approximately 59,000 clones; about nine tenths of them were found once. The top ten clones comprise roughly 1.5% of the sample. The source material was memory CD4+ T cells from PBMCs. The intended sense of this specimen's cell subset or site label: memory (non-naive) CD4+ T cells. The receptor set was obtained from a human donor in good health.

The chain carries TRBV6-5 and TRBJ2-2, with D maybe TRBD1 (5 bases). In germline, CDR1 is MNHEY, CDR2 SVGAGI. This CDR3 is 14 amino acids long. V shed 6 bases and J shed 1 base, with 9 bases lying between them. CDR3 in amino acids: CASSAQGNTGELFF. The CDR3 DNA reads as TGTGCCAGCAGCGCTCAGGGGAACACCGGGGAGCTGTTTTTT.

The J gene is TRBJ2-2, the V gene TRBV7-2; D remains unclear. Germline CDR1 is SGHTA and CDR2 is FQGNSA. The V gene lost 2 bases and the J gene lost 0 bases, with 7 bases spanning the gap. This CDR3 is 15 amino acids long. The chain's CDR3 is CASSLRVANTGELFF. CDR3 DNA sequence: TGTGCCAGCAGCTTAAGGGTGGCGAACACCGGGGAGCTGTTTTTT.

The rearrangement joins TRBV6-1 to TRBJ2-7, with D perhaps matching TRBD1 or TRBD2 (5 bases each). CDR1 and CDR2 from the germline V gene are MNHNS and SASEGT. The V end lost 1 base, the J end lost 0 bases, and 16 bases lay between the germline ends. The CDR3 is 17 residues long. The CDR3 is CASSEGPAGTGSYEQYF. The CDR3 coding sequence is TGTGCCAGCAGTGAAGGTCCGGCAGGGACCGGCTCCTACGAGCAGTACTTC.

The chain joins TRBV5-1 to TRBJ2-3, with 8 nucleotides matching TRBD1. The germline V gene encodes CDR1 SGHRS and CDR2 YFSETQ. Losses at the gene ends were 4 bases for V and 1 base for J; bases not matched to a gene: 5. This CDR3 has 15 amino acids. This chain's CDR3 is CASSAEQGGTDTQYF. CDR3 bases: TGCGCCAGCAGCGCTGAACAGGGGGGCACAGATACGCAGTATTTT. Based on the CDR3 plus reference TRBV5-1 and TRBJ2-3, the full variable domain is KAGVTQTPRYLIKTRGQQVTLSCSPISGHRSVSWYQQTPGQGLQFLFEYFSETQRNKGNFPGRFSGRQFSNSRSEMNVSTLELGDSALYLCASSAEQGGTDTQYFGPGTRLTVL.

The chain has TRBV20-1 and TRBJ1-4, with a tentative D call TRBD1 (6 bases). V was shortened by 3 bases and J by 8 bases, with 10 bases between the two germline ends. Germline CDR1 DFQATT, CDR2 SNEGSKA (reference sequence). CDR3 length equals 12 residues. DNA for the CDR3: TGCAGTGCTAGTAGTAGGGGGGAAAAACTGTTTTTT. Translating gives CSASSRGEKLFF.

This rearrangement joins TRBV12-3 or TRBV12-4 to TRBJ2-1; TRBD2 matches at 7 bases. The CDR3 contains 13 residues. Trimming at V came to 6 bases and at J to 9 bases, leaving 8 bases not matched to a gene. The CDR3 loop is CASRGLADGEQFF. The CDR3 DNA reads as TGTGCCAGCAGGGGGCTAGCGGATGGTGAGCAGTTCTTC.